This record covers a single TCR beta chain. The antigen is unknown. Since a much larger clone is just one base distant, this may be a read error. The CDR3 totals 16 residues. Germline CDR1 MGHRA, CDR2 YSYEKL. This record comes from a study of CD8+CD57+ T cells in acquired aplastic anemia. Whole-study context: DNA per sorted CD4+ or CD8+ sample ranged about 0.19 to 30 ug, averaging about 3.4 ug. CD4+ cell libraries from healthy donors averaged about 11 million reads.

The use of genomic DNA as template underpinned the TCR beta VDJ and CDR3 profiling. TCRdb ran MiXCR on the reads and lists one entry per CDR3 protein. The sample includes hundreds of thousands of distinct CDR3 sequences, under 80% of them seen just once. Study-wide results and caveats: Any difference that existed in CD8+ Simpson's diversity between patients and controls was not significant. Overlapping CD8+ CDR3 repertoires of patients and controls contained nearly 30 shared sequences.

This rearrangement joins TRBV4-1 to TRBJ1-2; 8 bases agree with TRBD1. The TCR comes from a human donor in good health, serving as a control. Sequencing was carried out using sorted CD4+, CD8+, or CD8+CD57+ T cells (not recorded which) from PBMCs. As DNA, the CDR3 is TGCACCAGCAGCCAAGATAGCGGACAGGGAAGAGCTGGCTACACCTTC. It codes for CTSSQDSGQGRAGYTF.